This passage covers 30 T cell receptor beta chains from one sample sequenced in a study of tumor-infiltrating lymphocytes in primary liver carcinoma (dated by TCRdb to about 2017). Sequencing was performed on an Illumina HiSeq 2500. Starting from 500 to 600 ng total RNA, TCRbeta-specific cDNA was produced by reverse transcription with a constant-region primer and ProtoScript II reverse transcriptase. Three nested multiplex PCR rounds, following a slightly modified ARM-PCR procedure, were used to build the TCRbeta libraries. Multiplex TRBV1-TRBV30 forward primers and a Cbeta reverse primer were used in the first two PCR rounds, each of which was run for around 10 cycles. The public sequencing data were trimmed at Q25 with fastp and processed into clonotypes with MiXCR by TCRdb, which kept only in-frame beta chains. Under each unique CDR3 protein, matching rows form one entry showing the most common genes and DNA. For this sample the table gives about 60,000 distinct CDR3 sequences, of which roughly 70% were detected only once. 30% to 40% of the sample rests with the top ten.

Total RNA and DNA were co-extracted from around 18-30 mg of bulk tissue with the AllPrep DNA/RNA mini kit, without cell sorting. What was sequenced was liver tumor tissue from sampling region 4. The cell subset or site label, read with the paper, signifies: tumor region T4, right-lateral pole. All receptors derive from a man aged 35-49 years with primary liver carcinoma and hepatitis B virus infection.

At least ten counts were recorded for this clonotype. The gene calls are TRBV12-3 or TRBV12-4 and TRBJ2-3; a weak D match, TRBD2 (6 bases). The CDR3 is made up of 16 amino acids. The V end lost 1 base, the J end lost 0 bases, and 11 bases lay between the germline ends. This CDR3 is CASSLDPSGSTDTQYF. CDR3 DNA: TGTGCCAGCAGTTTAGATCCCAGCGGGAGCACAGATACGCAGTATTTT.

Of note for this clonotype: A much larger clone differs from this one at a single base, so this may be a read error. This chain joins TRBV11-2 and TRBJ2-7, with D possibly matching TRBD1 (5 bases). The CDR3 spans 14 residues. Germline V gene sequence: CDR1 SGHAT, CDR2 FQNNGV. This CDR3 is CTSSLGMAKGEQYF. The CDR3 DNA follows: TGTACCAGCAGCTTAGGGATGGCCAAGGGGGAGCAGTACTTC.

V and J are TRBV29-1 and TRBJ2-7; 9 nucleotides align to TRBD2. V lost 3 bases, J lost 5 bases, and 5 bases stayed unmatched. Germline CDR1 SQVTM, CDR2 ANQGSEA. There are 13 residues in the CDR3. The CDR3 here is CSVDAAGGNEQYF. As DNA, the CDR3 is TGCAGCGTTGATGCAGCGGGAGGTAACGAGCAGTACTTC.

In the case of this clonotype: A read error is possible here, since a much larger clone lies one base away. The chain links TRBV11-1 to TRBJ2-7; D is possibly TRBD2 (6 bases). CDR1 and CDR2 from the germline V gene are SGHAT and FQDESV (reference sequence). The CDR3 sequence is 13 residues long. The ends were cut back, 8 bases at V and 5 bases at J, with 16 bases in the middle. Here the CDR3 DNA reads TGTGCCAGCGGGGGGAAGCGATCCCACGAGCAGTACTTC. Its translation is CASGGKRSHEQYF.

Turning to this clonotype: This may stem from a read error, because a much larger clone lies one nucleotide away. The CDR3 loop is CASSVGGGGNTDTQFF. The CDR3 DNA is TGTGCCAGCAGCGTAGGAGGCGGAGGCAACACAGATACGCAGTTTTTT. The chain combines TRBV9 with TRBJ2-3; possible D gene TRBD2, 5 bases. The CDR3 has 16 residues. Germline V gives CDR1 SGDLS, CDR2 YYNGEE.

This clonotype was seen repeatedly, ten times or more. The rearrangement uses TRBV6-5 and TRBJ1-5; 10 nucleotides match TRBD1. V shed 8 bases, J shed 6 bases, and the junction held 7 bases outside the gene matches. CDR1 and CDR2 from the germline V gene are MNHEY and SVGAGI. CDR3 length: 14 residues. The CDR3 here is CASGRTGGAQPQHF. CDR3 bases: TGTGCCAGCGGTAGGACAGGGGGGGCTCAGCCCCAGCATTTT.

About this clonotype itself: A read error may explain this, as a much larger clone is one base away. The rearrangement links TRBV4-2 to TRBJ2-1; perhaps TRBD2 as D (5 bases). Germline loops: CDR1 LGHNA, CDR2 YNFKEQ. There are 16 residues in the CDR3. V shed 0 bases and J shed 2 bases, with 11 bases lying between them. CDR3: CASSQDGWRTYNEQFF. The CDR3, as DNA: TGTGCCAGCAGCCAAGATGGGTGGAGGACCTACAATGAGCAGTTCTTC.

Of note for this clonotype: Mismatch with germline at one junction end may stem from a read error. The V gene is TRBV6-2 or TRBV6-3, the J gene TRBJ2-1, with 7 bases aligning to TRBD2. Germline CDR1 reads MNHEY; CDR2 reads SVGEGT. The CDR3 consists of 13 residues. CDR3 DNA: TGTGCCAGCGGACTAGAGGGAGTGAATGAGCAATTCTTC. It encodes CASGLEGVNEQFF.

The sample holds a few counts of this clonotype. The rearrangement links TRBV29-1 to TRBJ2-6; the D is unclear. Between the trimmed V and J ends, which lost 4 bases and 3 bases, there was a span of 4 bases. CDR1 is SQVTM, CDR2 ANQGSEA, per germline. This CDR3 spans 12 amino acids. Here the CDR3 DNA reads TGCAGCGTTGTTTTTGGGGCCAACGTCCTGACTTTC. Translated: CSVVFGANVLTF.

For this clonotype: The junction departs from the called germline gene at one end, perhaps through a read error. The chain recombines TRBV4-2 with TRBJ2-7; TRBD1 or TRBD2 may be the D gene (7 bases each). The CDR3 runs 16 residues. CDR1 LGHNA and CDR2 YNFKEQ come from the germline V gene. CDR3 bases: TGTGCTAGCAGTCCCTTTGGGAGGGACAGCACCTACGAGCAGTACTTC. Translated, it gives CASSPFGRDSTYEQYF.

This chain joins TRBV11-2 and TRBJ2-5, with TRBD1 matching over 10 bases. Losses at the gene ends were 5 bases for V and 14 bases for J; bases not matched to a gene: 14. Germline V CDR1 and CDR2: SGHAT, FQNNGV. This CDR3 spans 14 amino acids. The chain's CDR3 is CASSATGGGEIQYF. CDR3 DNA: TGTGCCAGCAGCGCGACAGGGGGCGGCGAGATCCAATACTTC.

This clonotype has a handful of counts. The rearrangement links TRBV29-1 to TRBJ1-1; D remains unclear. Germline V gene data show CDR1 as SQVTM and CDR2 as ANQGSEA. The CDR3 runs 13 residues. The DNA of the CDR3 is TGCAGTATTATTCGTGCGGGAGTTACTGAAGCTTTCTTT. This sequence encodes CSIIRAGVTEAFF. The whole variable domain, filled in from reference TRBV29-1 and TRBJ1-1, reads SAVISQKPSRDICQRGTSLTIQCQVDSQVTMMFWYRQQPGQSLTLIATANQGSEATYESGFVIDKFPISRPNLTFSTLTVSNMSPEDSSIYLCSIIRAGVTEAFFGQGTRLTVV.

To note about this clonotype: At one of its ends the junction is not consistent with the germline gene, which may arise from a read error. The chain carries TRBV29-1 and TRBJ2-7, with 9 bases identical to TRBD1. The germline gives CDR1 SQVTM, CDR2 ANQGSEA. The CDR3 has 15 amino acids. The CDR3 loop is CSVGLTTGGNYGQYF. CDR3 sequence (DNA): TGCAGCGTCGGACTTACGACAGGGGGTAACTACGGGCAGTACTTC.

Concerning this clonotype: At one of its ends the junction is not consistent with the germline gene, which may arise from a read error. The CDR3 is CASSERLGTEGYEQSF. The CDR3 DNA sequence: TGTGCCAGCAGTGAAAGGTTGGGGACGGAGGGGTACGAGCAGTCCTTC. The V and J genes are TRBV6-1 and TRBJ2-7; D might be TRBD2 (6 bases). The CDR3 totals 16 residues. Germline loops: CDR1 MNHNS, CDR2 SASEGT.

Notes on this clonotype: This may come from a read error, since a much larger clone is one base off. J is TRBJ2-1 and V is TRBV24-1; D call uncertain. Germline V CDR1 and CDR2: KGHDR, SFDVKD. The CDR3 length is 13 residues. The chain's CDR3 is CATSEPNYNDQFF. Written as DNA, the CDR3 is TGTGCCACCAGTGAGCCAAATTACAATGATCAGTTCTTC.

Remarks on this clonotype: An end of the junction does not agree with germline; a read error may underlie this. The CDR3: CDINEYEGDQSQHF. CDR3 DNA: TGTGACATCAATGAGTATGAGGGCGATCAGTCCCAGCATTTT. The V gene is TRBV10-3, the J gene TRBJ1-5; D not certain. Germline values: CDR1 ENHRY, CDR2 SYGVKD. The CDR3 has 14 amino acids.

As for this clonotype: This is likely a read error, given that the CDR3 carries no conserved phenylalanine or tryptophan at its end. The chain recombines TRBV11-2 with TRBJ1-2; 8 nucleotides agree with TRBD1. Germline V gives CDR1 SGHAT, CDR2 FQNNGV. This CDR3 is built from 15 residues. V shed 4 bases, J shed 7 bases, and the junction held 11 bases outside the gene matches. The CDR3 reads CASSYAGGSSPGYTP. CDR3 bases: TGTGCCAGCAGCTATGCAGGGGGCTCCTCCCCTGGCTACACCCCC.

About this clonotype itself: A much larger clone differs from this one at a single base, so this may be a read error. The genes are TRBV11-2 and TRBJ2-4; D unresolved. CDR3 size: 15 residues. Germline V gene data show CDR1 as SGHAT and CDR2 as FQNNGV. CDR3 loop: CVSTTSVVAKNIQYF. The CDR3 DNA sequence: TGTGTCAGCACCACTTCGGTGGTAGCCAAAAACATTCAGTACTTC.

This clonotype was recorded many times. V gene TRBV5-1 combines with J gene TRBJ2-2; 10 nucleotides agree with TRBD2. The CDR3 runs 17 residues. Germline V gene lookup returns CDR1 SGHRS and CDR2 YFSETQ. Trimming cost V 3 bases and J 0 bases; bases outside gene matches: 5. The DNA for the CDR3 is TGCGCCAGCAGCTATCTAGCGGGAGAGACGAACACCGGGGAGCTGTTTTTT. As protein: CASSYLAGETNTGELFF.

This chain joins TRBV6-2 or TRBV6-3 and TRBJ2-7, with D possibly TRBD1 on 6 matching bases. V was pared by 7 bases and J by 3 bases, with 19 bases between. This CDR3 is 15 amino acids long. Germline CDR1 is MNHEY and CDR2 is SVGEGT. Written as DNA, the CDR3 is TGTGCCAGCACCCAGACAGGCGTTACGGACTACGAGCAGTACTTC. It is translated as CASTQTGVTDYEQYF.

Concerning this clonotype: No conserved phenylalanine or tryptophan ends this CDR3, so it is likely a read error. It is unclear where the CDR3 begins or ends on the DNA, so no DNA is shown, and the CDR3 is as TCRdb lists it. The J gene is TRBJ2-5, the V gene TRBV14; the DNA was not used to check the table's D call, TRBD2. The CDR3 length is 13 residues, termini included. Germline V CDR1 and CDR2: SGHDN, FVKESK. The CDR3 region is CASSRTGASVPYV.

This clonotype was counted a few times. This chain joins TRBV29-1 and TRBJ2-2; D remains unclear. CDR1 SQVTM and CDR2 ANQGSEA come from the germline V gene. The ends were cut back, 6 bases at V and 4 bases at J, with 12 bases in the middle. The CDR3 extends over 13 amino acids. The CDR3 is CSVGEAVTGELFF. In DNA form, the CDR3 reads TGCAGCGTAGGAGAGGCGGTCACCGGGGAGCTGTTTTTT.

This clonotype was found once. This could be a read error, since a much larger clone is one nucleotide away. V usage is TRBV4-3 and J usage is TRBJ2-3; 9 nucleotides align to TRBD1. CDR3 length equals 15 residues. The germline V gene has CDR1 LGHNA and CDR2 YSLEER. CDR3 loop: CVSSRRQGGTDAQYF. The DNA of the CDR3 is TGCGTCAGCAGCCGCCGACAGGGGGGGACAGATGCGCAGTATTTT.

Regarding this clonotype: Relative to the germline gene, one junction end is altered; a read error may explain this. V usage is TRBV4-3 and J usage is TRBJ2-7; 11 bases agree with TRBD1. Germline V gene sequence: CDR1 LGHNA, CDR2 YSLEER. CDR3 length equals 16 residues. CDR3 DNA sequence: TGTGCCAGCAGCCAAGGGGGCGGGACAGGGGGCTACGAGCAGTACTTC. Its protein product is CASSQGGGTGGYEQYF.

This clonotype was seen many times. CDR3 DNA: TGTGCCAGCAGTTTAGTTTCAGGGCCCCGGTTCTCGAACATTCAGTACTTC. Translation: CASSLVSGPRFSNIQYF. The genes are TRBV28 and TRBJ2-4; tentatively, D is TRBD1 (5 bases). Trimming stripped 2 bases from V and 7 bases from J, with 21 bases between. Germline CDR1 reads MDHEN; CDR2 reads SYDVKM. This CDR3 is 17 amino acids long.

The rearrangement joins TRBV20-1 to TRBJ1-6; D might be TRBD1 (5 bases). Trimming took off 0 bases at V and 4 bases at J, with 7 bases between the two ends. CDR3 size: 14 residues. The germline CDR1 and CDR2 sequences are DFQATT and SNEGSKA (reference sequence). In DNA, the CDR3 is TGCAGTGCTAGAGAATGGGGGTATAATTCACCCCTCCACTTT. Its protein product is CSAREWGYNSPLHF.

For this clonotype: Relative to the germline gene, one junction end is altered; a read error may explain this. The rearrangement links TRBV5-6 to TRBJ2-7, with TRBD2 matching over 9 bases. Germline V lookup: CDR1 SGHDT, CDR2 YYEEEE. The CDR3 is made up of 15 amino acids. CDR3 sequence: CASSFMASGTCEQYF. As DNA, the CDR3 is TGTGCCAGCAGCTTCATGGCTAGCGGGACGTGCGAGCAATACTTC.

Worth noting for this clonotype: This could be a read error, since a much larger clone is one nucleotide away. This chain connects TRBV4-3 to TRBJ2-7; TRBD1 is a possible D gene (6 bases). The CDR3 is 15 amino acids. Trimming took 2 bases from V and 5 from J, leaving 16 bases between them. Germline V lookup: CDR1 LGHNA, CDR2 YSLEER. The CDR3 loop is CASSQTPARDNEQYF. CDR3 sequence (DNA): TGCGCCAGCAGCCAAACCCCAGCCCGGGACAACGAGCAGTACTTC.

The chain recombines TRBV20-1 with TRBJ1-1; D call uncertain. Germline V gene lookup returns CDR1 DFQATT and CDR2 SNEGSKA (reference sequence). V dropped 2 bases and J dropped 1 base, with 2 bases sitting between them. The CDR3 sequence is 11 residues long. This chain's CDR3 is CSARRNTEAFF. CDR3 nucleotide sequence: TGCAGTGCTAGAAGGAACACTGAAGCTTTCTTT.

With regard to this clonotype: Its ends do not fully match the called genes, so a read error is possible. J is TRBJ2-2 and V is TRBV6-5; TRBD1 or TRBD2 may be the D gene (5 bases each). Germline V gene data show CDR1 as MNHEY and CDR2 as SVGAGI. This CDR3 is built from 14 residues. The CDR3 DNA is TGTGCCAGCTTGGACATAAGGAACACCGGGGAGATGTTTTTT. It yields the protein CASLDIRNTGEMFF.